Listed here are 10 T cell receptor beta chains from one sample, sequenced in a study of OX40 agonist ivuxolimab in advanced cancers. This table comes from immunoSEQ multiplex PCR, and its TCRdb copy is limited to in-frame clones, with some not included. The sample has some 80,000 clones; around 86% are singletons. The material sequenced was CD4+ or CD8+ T cells sorted from blood, taken in a trial of the OX40 agonist ivuxolimab. Receptors were obtained from an adult with an advanced solid tumor such as melanoma, head and neck, liver or kidney cancer.

This chain uses TRBV25-1 with TRBJ1-4; perhaps TRBD1 as D (6 bases). V lost 0 bases to trimming and J lost 7 bases, with 9 bases between them. Germline CDR1 reads MGHDK; CDR2 reads SYGVNS. This CDR3 region has 14 residues. The CDR3 bases are TGTGCCAGCAGTGAATACGGGGGGGCTGAAAAACTGTTTTTT. It is translated as CASSEYGGAEKLFF.

The CDR3 nucleotides are TGTGCCAGCAGCCAAGATAGGGGTCCAGCCAAAAACATTCAGTACTTC. This encodes CASSQDRGPAKNIQYF. The rearrangement joins TRBV14 to TRBJ2-4; D possibly corresponds to TRBD1 (5 bases). Looked up from germline, CDR1 is SGHDN and CDR2 is FVKESK. The ends were cut back, 0 bases at V and 0 bases at J, with 9 bases in the middle. This CDR3 is 16 amino acids long.

The chain joins TRBV28 to TRBJ1-5, with 7 bases that match TRBD1. The CDR3 has 14 residues. Germline values: CDR1 MDHEN, CDR2 SYDVKM. After removal of 2 bases from V and 5 bases from J, the junction contained 3 bases not matched to a gene. CDR3 region: CASSLGQGDQPQHF. The CDR3 region has the DNA TGTGCCAGCAGTTTAGGGCAGGGGGATCAGCCCCAGCATTTT.

The chain recombines TRBV15 with TRBJ2-2, with D unclear. The CDR3 loop spans 13 amino acids. Deletions cut 8 bases from V and 2 bases from J, with 9 bases between. Germline CDR1 and CDR2: LNHNV and YYDKDF (reference sequence). CDR3 region: CATGDLNTGELFF. In nucleotides, the CDR3 is TGTGCCACCGGGGATTTAAACACCGGGGAGCTGTTTTTT.

Sample share makes this clone medium-sized (0.01 to 0.1%). This chain connects TRBV30 to TRBJ1-4; D ambiguous. With 0 bases removed from V and 4 bases from J, the gap between germline ends came to 0 bases. Germline loops: CDR1 GTSNPN, CDR2 SVGIG (reference sequence). This CDR3 comprises 11 residues. The CDR3 sequence is CAWSVNEKLFF. For the CDR3, the DNA is TGTGCCTGGAGTGTTAATGAAAAACTGTTTTTT.

The chain has TRBV18 and TRBJ1-1; 7 bases line up with TRBD1. This CDR3 is built from 14 residues. Germline trimming cut 3 bases from V and 3 bases from J; bases unmatched to any gene: 4. CDR1 is KGHSH and CDR2 is LQKENI in the germline V gene. CDR3 in DNA: TGTGCCAGCTCACCGACAGGGATCCACACTGAAGCTTTCTTT. It codes for CASSPTGIHTEAFF.

The chain carries TRBV21-1 and TRBJ2-2; the DNA was not used to check the table's D call, TRBD1. TRBV21-1 is reported as a pseudogene. CDR3 length: 16 amino acids. CDR3 amino acids: CASSKLYRQNTGELFF. The CDR3 coding sequence is TGTGCCAGCAGCAAACTATACAGACAGAACACCGGGGAGCTGTTTTTT.

The V gene is TRBV19, the J gene TRBJ1-1; D gene unclear. CDR3 size: 14 residues. V was trimmed by 4 bases and J by 6 bases, leaving 15 bases between them. CDR1 and CDR2 from the germline V gene are LNHDA and SQIVND (reference sequence). The CDR3 loop is CASSTLGLKPEAFF. The CDR3 region has the DNA TGTGCCAGTAGTACTCTAGGGCTGAAACCTGAAGCTTTCTTT.

The chain is built from TRBV6-5 and TRBJ2-1, with TRBD2 identical over 12 bases. Germline values: CDR1 MNHEY, CDR2 SVGAGI. This CDR3 is 16 amino acids long. Trimming took 0 bases from V and 9 from J; bases not matched to a gene: 6. Here the CDR3 DNA reads TGTGCCAGCAGTTACTCGATTCCTAGCGGGAGGGGTGAGCAGTTCTTC. This sequence encodes CASSYSIPSGRGEQFF.

The chain joins TRBV6-1 to TRBJ1-3; D is undetermined. The CDR3 is 13 amino acids. CDR1 and CDR2 from the germline V gene are MNHNS and SASEGT. Trimming pared 5 bases from V and 0 bases from J, leaving 5 bases between. The CDR3, as DNA: TGTGCCAGCAGTACCAGCTCTGGAAACACCATATATTTT. Translated, it gives CASSTSSGNTIYF.